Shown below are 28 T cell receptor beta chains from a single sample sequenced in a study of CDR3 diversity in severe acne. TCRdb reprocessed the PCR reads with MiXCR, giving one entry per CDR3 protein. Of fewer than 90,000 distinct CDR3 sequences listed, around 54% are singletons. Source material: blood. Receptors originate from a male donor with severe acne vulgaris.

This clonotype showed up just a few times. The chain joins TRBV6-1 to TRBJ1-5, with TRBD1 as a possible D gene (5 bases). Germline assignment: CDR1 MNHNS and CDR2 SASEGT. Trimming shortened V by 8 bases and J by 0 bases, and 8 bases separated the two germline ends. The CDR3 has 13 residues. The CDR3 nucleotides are TGTGCCAGCGTACAGGCTAGCAATCAGCCCCAGCATTTT. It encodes CASVQASNQPQHF.

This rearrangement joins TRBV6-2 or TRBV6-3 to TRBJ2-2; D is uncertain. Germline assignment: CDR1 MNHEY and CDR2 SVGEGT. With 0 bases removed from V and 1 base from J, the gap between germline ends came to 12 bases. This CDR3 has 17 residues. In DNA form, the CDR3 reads TGTGCCAGCAGTTACTCGATGCGATTCGGGAACACCGGGGAGCTGTTTTTT. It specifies CASSYSMRFGNTGELFF.

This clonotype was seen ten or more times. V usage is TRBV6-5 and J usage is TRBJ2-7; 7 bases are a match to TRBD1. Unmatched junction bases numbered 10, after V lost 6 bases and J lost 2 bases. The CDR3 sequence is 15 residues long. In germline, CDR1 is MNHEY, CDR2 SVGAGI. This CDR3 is CASREGQAGPYEQYF. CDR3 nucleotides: TGTGCCAGCAGGGAAGGACAGGCCGGACCCTACGAGCAGTACTTC.

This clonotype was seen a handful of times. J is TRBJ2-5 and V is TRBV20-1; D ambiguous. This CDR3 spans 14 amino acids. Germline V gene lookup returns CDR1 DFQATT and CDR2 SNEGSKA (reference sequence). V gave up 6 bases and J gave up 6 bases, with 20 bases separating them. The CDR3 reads CSAIRTGSEQTQYF. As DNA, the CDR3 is TGCAGTGCCATTCGGACCGGGTCCGAACAGACCCAGTACTTC.

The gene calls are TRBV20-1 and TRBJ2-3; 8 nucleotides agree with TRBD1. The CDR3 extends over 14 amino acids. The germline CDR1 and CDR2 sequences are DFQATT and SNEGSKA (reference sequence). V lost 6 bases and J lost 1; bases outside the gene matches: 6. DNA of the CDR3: TGCAGTGCATCGGACAGGGCCGGCACAGATACGCAGTATTTT. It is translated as CSASDRAGTDTQYF.

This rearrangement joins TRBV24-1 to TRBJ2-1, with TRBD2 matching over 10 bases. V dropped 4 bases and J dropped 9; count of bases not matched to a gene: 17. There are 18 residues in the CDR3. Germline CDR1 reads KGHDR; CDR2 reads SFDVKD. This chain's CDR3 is CATSEPLAGVGDRSEQFF. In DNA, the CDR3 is TGTGCCACCAGTGAACCGCTAGCGGGAGTCGGGGACCGTAGTGAGCAGTTCTTC.

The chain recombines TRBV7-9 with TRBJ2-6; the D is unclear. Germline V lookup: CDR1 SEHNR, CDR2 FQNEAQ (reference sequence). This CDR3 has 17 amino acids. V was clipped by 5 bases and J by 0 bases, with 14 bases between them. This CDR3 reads CASSRTDQRSGANVLTF. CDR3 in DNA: TGTGCCAGCAGCCGAACCGACCAGCGCTCTGGGGCCAACGTCCTGACTTTC.

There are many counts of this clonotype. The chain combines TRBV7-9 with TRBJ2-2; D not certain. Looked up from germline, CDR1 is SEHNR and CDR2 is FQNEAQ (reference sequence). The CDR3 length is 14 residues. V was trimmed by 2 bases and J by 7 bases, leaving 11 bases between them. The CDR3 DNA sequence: TGTGCCAGCAGCTTAAGTATATCTCGCGGGGAGCTGTTTTTT. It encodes CASSLSISRGELFF.

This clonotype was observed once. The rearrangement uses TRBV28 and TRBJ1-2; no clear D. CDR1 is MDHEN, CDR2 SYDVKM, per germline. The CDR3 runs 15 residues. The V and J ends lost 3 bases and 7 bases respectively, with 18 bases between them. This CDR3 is CASSFRPPYEAGYTF. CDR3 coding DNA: TGTGCCAGCAGTTTCCGCCCGCCCTATGAGGCTGGCTACACCTTC.

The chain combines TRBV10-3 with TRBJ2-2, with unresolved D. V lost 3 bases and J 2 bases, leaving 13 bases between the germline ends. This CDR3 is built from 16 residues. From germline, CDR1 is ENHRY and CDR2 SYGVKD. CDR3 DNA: TGTGCCATCAGTGATTGGCTCATGAATAACACCGGGGAGCTGTTTTTT. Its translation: CAISDWLMNNTGELFF.

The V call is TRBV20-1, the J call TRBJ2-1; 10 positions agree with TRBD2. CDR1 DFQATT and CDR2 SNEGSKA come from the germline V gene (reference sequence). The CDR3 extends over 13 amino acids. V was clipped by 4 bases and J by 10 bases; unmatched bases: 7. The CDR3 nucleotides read TGCAGTGCTACCGGACTAGCGGACCCCGAGCAGTTCTTC. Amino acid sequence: CSATGLADPEQFF.

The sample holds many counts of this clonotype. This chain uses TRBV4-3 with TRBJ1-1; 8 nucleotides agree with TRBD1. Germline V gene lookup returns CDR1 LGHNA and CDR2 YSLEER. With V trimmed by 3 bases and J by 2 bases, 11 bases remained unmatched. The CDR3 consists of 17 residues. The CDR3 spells CASSHLDPTGDNTEAFF. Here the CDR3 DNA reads TGCGCCAGCAGCCACCTAGATCCGACAGGGGACAACACTGAAGCTTTCTTT.

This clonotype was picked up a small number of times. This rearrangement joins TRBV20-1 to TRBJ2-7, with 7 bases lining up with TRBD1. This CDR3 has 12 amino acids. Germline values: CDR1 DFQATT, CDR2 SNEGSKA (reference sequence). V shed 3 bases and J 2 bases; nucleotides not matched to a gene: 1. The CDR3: CSARTGTYEQYF. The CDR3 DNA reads TGCAGTGCTAGGACAGGGACCTACGAGCAGTACTTC.

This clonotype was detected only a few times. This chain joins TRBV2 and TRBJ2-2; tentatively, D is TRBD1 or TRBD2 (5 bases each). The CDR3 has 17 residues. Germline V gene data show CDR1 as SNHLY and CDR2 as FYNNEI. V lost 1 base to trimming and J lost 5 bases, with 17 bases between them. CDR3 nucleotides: TGTGCCAGCAGTGAAGTACCTACCTGGGGGTTAACCGGGGAGCTGTTTTTT. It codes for CASSEVPTWGLTGELFF.

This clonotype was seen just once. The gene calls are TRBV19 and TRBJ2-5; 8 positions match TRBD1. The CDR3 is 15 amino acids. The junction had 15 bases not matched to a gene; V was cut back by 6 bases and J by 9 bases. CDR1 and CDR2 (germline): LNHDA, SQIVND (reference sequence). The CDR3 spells CASRTGTGNNQPQYF. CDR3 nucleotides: TGTGCCAGTAGAACCGGGACAGGCAACAATCAGCCCCAGTACTTC.

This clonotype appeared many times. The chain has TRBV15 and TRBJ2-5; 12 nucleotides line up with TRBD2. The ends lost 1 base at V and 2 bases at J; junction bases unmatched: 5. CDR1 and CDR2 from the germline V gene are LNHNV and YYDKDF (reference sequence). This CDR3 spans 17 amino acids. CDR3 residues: CATSRVKGLAGQETQYF. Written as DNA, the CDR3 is TGTGCCACCAGCAGAGTCAAAGGACTAGCGGGGCAAGAGACCCAGTACTTC.

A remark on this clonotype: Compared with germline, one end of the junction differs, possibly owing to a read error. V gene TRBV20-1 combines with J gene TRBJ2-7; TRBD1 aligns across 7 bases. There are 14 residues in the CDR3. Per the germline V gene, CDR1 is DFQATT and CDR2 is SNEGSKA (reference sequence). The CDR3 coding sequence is TGCAGTGCTAGAGAAAGAGGGGGCCACCACGAGCGGTACTTC. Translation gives CSARERGGHHERYF.

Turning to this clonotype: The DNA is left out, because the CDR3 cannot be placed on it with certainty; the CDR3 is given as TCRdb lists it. The CDR3 spells CASSIYLCSASYNEQFF. The chain employs TRBV5-4 and TRBJ2-1. Ends included, the CDR3 has 17 residues. Germline values: CDR1 SGHNT, CDR2 YYREEE (reference sequence).

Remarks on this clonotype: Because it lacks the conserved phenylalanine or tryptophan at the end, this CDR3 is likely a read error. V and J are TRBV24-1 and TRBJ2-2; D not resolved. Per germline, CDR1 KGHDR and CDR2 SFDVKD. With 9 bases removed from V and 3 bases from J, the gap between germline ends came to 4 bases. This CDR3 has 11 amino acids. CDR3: CATRDTGELFS. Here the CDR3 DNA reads TGTGCCACCCGCGACACCGGGGAGCTGTTTTCT.

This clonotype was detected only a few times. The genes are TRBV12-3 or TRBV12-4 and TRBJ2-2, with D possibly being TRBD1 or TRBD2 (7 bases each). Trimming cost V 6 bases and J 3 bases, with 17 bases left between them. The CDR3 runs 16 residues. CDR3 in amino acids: CASSLGGRGHTGELFF. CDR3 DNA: TGTGCCAGCAGCCTCGGAGGGAGGGGGCACACCGGGGAGCTGTTTTTT.

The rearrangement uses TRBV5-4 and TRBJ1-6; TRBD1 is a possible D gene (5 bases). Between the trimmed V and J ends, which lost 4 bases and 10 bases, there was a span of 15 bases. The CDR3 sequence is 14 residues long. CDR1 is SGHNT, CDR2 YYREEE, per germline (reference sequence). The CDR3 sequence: CASSLTGPESPLHF. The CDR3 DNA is TGTGCCAGCAGCCTCACGGGACCTGAGTCACCCCTCCACTTT.

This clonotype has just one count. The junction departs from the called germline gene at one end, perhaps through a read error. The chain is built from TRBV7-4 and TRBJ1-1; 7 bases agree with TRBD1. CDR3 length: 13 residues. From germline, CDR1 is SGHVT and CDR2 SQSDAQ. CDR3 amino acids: CASSPSTGTVAFF. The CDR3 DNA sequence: TGTGCCAGCAGTCCCTCGACAGGGACTGTAGCTTTCTTT.

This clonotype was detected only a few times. CDR3 sequence reads: CASSVSGRHEQYF. CDR3 bases: TGTGCCAGCAGCGTGTCGGGCAGGCACGAGCAGTACTTC. This chain joins TRBV9 and TRBJ2-7; D ambiguous. The CDR3 is 13 amino acids. V lost 2 bases and J 5 bases, leaving 11 bases between the germline ends. CDR1 and CDR2 from the germline V gene are SGDLS and YYNGEE.

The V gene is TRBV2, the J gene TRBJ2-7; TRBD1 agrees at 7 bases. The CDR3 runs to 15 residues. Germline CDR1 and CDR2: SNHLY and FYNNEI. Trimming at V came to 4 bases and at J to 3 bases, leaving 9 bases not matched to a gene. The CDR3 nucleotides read TGTGCCAGCAGTGGACAGGGCGCAAGTCTCTACGAGCAGTACTTC. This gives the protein CASSGQGASLYEQYF.

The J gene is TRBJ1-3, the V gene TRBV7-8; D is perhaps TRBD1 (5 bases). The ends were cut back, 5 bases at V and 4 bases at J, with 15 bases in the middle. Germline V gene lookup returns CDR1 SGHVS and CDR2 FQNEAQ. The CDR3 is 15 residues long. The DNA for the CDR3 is TGTGCCAGCAGCACGGGGACGTATGGAGGAAACACCATATATTTT. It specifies CASSTGTYGGNTIYF.

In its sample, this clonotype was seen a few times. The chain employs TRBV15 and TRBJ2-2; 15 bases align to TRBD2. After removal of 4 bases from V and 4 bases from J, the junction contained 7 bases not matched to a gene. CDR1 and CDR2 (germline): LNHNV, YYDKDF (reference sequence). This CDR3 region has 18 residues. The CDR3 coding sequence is TGTGCCACCAGCATTGGACTAGCGGGAGGGCCGGGCACCGGGGAGCTGTTTTTT. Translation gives CATSIGLAGGPGTGELFF.

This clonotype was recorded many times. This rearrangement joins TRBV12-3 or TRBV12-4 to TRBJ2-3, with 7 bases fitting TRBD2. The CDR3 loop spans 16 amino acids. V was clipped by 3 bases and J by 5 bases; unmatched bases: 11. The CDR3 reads CASSFGGGGPVDTQYF. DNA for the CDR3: TGTGCCAGCAGTTTTGGGGGGGGAGGGCCCGTAGATACGCAGTATTTT.

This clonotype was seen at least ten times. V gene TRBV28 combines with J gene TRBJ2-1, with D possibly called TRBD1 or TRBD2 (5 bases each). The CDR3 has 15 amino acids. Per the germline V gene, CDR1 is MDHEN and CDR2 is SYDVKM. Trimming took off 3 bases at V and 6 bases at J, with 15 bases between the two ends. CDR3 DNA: TGTGCCAGCAGTTTGGAAGGGGTGAGCGGCAATGAGCAGTTCTTC. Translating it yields CASSLEGVSGNEQFF.